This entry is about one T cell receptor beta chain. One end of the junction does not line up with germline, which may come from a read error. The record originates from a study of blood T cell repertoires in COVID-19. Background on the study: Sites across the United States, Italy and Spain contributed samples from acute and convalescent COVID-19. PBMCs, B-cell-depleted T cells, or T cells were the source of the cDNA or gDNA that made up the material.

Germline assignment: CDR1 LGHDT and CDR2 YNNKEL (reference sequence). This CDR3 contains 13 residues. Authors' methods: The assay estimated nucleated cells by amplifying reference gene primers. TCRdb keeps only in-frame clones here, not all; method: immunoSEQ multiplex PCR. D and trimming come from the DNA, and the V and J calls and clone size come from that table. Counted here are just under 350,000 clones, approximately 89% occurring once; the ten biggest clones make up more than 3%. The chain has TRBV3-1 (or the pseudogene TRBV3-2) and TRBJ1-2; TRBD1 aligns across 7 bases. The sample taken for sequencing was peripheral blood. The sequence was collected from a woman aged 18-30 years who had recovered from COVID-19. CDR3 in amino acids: CASSRPPGQSFFF. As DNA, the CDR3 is TGTGCCAGCAGCCGCCCACCGGGACAGAGTTTTTTCTTC.